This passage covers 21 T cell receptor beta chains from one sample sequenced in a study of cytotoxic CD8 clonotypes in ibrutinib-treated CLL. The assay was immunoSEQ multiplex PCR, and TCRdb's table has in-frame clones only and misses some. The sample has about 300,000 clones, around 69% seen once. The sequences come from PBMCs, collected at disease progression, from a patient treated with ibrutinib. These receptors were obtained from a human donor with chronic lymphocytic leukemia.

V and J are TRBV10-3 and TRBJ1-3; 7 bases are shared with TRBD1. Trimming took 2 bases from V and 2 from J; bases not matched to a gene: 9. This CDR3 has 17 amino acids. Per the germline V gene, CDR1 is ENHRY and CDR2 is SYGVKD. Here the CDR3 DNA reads TGTGCCATCAGTGAGACGAACAGGGGACTAACTGGAAACACCATATATTTT. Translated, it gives CAISETNRGLTGNTIYF.

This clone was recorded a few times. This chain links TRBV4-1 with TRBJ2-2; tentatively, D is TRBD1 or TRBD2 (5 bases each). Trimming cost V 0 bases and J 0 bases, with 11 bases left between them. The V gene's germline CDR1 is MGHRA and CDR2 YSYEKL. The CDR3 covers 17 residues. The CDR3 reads CASSQDRGRANTGELFF. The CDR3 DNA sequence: TGCGCCAGCAGCCAAGATCGGGGCAGGGCGAACACCGGGGAGCTGTTTTTT.

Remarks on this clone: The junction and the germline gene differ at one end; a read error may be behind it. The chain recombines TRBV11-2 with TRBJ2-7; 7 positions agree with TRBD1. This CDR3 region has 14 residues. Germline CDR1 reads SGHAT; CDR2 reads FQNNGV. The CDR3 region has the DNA TGTGCCAGCAGCCTAGACAGGGTAAGCTACGAGCAGTACTTC. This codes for CASSLDRVSYEQYF.

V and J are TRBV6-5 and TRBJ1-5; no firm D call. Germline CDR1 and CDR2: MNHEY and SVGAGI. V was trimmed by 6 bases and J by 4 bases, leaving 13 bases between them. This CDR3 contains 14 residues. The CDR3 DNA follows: TGTGCCAGCAGCCTAGACGGATTTAATCAGCCCCAGCATTTT. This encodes CASSLDGFNQPQHF.

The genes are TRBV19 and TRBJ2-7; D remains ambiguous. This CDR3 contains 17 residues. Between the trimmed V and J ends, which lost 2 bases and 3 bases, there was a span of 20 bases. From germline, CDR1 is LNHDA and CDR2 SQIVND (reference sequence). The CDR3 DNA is TGTGCCAGTAGTATATCTGGTAGGGCCGGAACCCTCTACGAGCAGTACTTC. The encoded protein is CASSISGRAGTLYEQYF. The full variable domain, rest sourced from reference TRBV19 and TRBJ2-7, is DGGITQSPKYLFRKEGQNVTLSCEQNLNHDAMYWYRQDPGQGLRLIYYSQIVNDFQKGDIAEGYSVSREKKESFPLTVTSAQKNPTAFYLCASSISGRAGTLYEQYFGPGTRLTVT.

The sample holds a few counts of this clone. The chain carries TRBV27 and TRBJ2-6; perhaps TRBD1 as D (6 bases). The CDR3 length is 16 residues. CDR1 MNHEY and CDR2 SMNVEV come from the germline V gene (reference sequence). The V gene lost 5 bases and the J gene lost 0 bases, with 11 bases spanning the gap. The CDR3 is CASSHTGFSGANVLTF. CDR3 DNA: TGTGCCAGCAGTCATACAGGGTTCTCTGGGGCCAACGTCCTGACTTTC.

The CDR3 DNA follows: TGTGCCAGTAGTACCGGTCCTCGGACAGGGGGGACCACTGAAGCTTTCTTT. Translation: CASSTGPRTGGTTEAFF. The J gene is TRBJ1-1, the V gene TRBV19; 10 bases are a match to TRBD1. Germline V CDR1 and CDR2: LNHDA, SQIVND (reference sequence). V dropped 4 bases and J dropped 4; count of bases not matched to a gene: 12. This CDR3 has 17 amino acids. Full variable domain (rest looked up from reference TRBV19 and TRBJ1-1): DGGITQSPKYLFRKEGQNVTLSCEQNLNHDAMYWYRQDPGQGLRLIYYSQIVNDFQKGDIAEGYSVSREKKESFPLTVTSAQKNPTAFYLCASSTGPRTGGTTEAFFGQGTRLTVV.

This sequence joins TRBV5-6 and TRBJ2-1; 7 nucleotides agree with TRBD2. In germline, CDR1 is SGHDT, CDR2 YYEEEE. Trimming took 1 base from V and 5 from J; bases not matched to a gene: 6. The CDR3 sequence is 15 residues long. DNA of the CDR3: TGTGCCAGCAGCTTGAGGGGACTAACAAACAATGAGCAGTTCTTC. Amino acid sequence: CASSLRGLTNNEQFF.

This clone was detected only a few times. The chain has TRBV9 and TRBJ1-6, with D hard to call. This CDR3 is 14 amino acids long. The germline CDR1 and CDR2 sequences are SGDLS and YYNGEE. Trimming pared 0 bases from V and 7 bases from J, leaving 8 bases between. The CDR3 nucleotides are TGTGCCAGCAGCGTAGATCCCCTCAATTCACCCCTCCACTTT. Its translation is CASSVDPLNSPLHF.

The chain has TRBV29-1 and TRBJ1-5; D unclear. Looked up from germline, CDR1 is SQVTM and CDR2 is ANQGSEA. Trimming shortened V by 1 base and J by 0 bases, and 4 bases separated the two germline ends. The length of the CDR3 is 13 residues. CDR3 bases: TGCAGCGTTGAAGTGCATAGCAATCAGCCCCAGCATTTT. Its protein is CSVEVHSNQPQHF.

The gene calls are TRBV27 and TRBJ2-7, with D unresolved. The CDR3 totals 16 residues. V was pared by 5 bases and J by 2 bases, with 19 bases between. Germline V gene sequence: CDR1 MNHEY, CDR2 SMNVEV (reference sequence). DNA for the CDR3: TGTGCCAGCAGTCCCCCGTCGCTGTCAGGCGCCTACGAGCAGTACTTC. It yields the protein CASSPPSLSGAYEQYF.

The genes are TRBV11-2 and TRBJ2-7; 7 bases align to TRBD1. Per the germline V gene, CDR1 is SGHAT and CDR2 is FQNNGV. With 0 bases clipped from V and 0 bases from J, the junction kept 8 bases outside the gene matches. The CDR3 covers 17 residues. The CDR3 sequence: CASSLDFQGVYSYEQYF. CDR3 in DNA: TGTGCCAGCAGCTTAGATTTCCAGGGGGTATACTCCTACGAGCAGTACTTC.

CDR3 sequence reads: CASSPQQGKEAQFF. The CDR3 DNA reads TGTGCCAGCTCACCACAACAGGGAAAGGAGGCGCAGTTCTTC. This rearrangement joins TRBV18 to TRBJ2-1; possible D gene TRBD1, 6 bases. Germline-derived CDR1 and CDR2 are KGHSH and LQKENI. The ends were cut back, 1 base at V and 12 bases at J, with 16 bases in the middle. The CDR3 contains 14 residues.

Written as DNA, the CDR3 is TGTGCCAGCAGCGACGACTGGTCCTACGAGCAGTACTTC. This codes for CASSDDWSYEQYF. V usage is TRBV5-4 and J usage is TRBJ2-7; D unclear. Germline values: CDR1 SGHNT, CDR2 YYREEE (reference sequence). The CDR3 sequence is 13 residues long. Trimming took 4 bases from V and 1 from J, leaving 9 bases between them.

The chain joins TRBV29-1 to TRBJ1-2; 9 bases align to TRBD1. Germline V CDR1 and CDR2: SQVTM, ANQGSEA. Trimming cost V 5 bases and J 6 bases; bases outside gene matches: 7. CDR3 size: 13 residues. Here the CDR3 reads CSVSPGTGNGYTF. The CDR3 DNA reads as TGCAGCGTTTCTCCCGGGACAGGGAATGGCTACACCTTC.

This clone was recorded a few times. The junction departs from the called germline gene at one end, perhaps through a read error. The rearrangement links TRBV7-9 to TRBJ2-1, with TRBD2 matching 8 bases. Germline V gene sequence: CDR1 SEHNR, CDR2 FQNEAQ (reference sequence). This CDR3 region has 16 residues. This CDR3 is CASSLTGLVSHNEQFF. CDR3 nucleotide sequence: TGTGCCAGCAGCCTTACGGGACTAGTCTCCCACAATGAGCAGTTCTTC.

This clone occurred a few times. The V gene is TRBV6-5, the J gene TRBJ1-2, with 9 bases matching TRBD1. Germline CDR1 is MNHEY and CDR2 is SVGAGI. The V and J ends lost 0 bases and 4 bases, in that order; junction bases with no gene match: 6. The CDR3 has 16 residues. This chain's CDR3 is CASSYSGDRVAYGYTF. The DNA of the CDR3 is TGTGCCAGCAGTTACTCAGGGGACAGGGTGGCCTATGGCTACACCTTC.

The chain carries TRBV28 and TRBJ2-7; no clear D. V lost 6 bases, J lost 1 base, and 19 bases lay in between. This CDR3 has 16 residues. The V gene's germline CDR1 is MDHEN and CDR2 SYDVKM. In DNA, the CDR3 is TGTGCCAGCAGCCTTGTGGGGATGACATCTTCCTACGAGCAGTACTTC. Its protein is CASSLVGMTSSYEQYF.

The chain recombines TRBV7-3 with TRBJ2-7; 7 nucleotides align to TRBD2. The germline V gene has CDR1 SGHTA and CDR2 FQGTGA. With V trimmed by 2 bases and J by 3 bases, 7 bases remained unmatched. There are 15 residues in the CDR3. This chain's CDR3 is CASSLGPTSSYEQYF. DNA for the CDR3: TGTGCCAGCAGCTTAGGGCCGACTAGCAGCTACGAGCAGTACTTC.

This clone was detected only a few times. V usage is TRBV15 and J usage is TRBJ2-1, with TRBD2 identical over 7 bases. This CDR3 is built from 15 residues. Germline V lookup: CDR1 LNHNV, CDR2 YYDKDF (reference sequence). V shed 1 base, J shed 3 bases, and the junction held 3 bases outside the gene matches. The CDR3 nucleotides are TGTGCCACCAGCAGAGCCGGGACTAACTACAATGAGCAGTTCTTC. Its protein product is CATSRAGTNYNEQFF.

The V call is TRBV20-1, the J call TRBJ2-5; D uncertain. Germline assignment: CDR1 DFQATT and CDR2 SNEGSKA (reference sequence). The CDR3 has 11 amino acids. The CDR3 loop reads CSPEVGETQYF. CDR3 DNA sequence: TGCAGCCCCGAAGTCGGGGAGACCCAGTACTTC.